These 11 T cell receptor beta chains came from one sample sequenced in a study of T-cell reconstitution after alpha-beta-depleted transplantation in children. It was with unique molecular identifiers that the TCRbeta library was prepared. TCRdb re-called the PCR reads through MiXCR, storing one row per CDR3 protein. The table lists about 340,000 distinct CDR3 sequences, less than 15% of them singletons. The sample consisted of PBMCs, taken from the stem cell graft. These receptor sequences come from a human donor who donated a stem cell graft to a child with Fanconi anemia.

The sample holds many counts of this clonotype. J is TRBJ2-1 and V is TRBV4-3; maybe TRBD2 (6 bases). Germline values: CDR1 LGHNA, CDR2 YSLEER. The ends were cut back, 5 bases at V and 4 bases at J, with 27 bases in the middle. The CDR3 spans 19 residues. The CDR3 nucleotides are TGCGCCAGCAGCTATTCCGTTACGGGTGTAGCTAGCGTATACAATGAGCAGTTCTTC. Protein sequence: CASSYSVTGVASVYNEQFF.

This clonotype was counted between two and nine times. The V call is TRBV7-3, the J call TRBJ1-1, with TRBD1 matching over 7 bases. CDR1 SGHTA and CDR2 FQGTGA come from the germline V gene. The CDR3 is 13 amino acids. Trimming removed 8 bases from V and 4 bases from J; junction bases left unmatched: 7. The CDR3 DNA is TGTGCCAGCTCGACAGGGACTGGCACTGAAGCTTTCTTT. Protein: CASSTGTGTEAFF.

This clonotype has only one observation. As DNA, the CDR3 is TGTGCCAGCTCACCATTAGGGGGCATCACCGGGGAGCTGTTTTTT. It specifies CASSPLGGITGELFF. The chain joins TRBV18 to TRBJ2-2; 7 bases match TRBD1. From germline, CDR1 is KGHSH and CDR2 LQKENI. The CDR3 covers 15 residues. The V and J ends lost 2 bases and 4 bases, in that order; junction bases with no gene match: 4.

The V gene is TRBV18, the J gene TRBJ2-1, with D perhaps being TRBD1 or TRBD2 (5 bases each). The V gene lost 4 bases and the J gene lost 10 bases, with 14 bases spanning the gap. This CDR3 has 13 amino acids. Germline V gene lookup returns CDR1 KGHSH and CDR2 LQKENI. CDR3 DNA: TGTGCCAGCTCACTCAGAGGGGTCGGGGAGCAGTTCTTC. Translating gives CASSLRGVGEQFF.

This clonotype has at least ten counts. This chain connects TRBV12-3 or TRBV12-4 to TRBJ1-3, with D unclear. V dropped 6 bases and J dropped 4 bases, with 16 bases sitting between them. This CDR3 spans 15 amino acids. Written as DNA, the CDR3 is TGTGCCAGCAGGACCTCGGGCCCGAGGGGAAACACCATATATTTT. It is translated as CASRTSGPRGNTIYF.

There are many counts of this clonotype. This chain connects TRBV7-2 to TRBJ2-7; TRBD2 might be the D (6 bases). The germline CDR1 and CDR2 sequences are SGHTA and FQGNSA. The CDR3 is made up of 15 amino acids. V lost 0 bases, J lost 3 bases, and 12 bases lay in between. The CDR3 nucleotides are TGTGCCAGCAGCTTAGCGGCGGGGCCTTACTACGAGCAGTACTTC. Protein sequence: CASSLAAGPYYEQYF.

This clonotype came up many times. This chain uses TRBV5-1 with TRBJ1-1; weak D call: TRBD1 (6 bases). There are 16 residues in the CDR3. The germline V gene has CDR1 SGHRS and CDR2 YFSETQ. V lost 0 bases and J lost 1, with 13 bases in between. The CDR3 nucleotides are TGCGCCAGCAGCTTGGATGGAGGACAGCAGAACACTGAAGCTTTCTTT. Translation gives CASSLDGGQQNTEAFF. Combining the CDR3 with reference TRBV5-1 and TRBJ1-1 gives the whole variable domain KAGVTQTPRYLIKTRGQQVTLSCSPISGHRSVSWYQQTPGQGLQFLFEYFSETQRNKGNFPGRFSGRQFSNSRSEMNVSTLELGDSALYLCASSLDGGQQNTEAFFGQGTRLTVV.

The chain is built from TRBV10-2 and TRBJ2-3; TRBD2 matches 10 bases. CDR1 is WSHSY, CDR2 SAAADI, per germline. This CDR3 comprises 15 residues. J gave up 5 bases and V 3 bases, and 5 bases lay outside the gene matches. The CDR3 sequence is CASSDKRGGRDTQYF. Here the CDR3 DNA reads TGCGCCAGCAGTGACAAGCGGGGGGGCCGAGATACGCAGTATTTT.

This clonotype appeared many times. The chain has TRBV7-2 and TRBJ2-2; the match to TRBD2 covers 13 bases. CDR1 is SGHTA and CDR2 is FQGNSA in the germline V gene. Trimming took 3 bases from V and 6 from J; bases not matched to a gene: 7. The CDR3 is 17 amino acids. DNA of the CDR3: TGTGCCAGCAGCTTCTCGGGACTAGCGGGGAAGTCCGGGGAGCTGTTTTTT. Its translation is CASSFSGLAGKSGELFF.

The chain carries TRBV7-2 and TRBJ2-7; D unresolved. Per the germline V gene, CDR1 is SGHTA and CDR2 is FQGNSA. With 3 bases removed from V and 6 bases from J, the gap between germline ends came to 15 bases. CDR3 length: 14 residues. For the CDR3, the DNA is TGTGCCAGCAGCTTTAGTCGGACCCTATCCGAGCAGTACTTC. This gives the protein CASSFSRTLSEQYF.

This chain uses TRBV11-3 with TRBJ2-2; D is possibly TRBD1 (5 bases). CDR1 and CDR2 from the germline V gene are SGHNT and YENEEA. The CDR3 is made up of 14 amino acids. The ends were cut back, 2 bases at V and 7 bases at J, with 11 bases in the middle. The CDR3 coding sequence is TGTGCCAGCAGCTTACAGGGAATAGACGGGGAGCTGTTTTTT. It codes for CASSLQGIDGELFF.